This TCR beta chain was obtained from a study of blood T cell repertoires in COVID-19. Whole-study context: COVID-19 samples, acute and convalescent, were from the United States, Italy and Spain. The analysed material was cDNA or gDNA that came from T cells, B-cell-depleted T cells, or PBMCs.

With 4 bases clipped from V and 9 bases from J, the junction kept 12 bases outside the gene matches. The CDR3 contains 15 residues. CDR1 is SNHLY and CDR2 is FYNNEI in the germline V gene. Per the original data handling: By means of reference gene primer amplification, nucleated cell counts were estimated. Assay: immunoSEQ multiplex PCR; the TCRdb copy retains only in-frame clones and omits some. V, J and clone size derive from that table, while D and trimming were established from the DNA sequence. The sample lists some 73,000 clones, 80% to 85% occurring once. This TCR was sampled from a human donor in a cohort sampled during active COVID-19. The sample consisted of peripheral blood. The chain links TRBV2 to TRBJ1-3; 7 bases agree with TRBD1. CDR3 in DNA: TGTGCCAGCAGTGCGATACAGGGGCCTATAGGCACCATATATTTT. This sequence encodes CASSAIQGPIGTIYF.